Following are 23 T cell receptor beta chains from one sample sequenced in a study of cytomegalovirus exposure and HLA in healthy donors. PCR involved 60 Vbeta and 13 Jbeta primers. TCRdb keeps only in-frame clones here, not all; method: immunoSEQ multiplex PCR. The data hold roughly 120,000 clones, with about 80% observed a single time. Material: PBMCs. The receptors derive from a man between 25 and 39 years old in good health and CMV-seronegative.

The genes are TRBV21-1 and TRBJ1-5; TRBD1, the table's D call, lacks a check against the DNA. TRBV21-1 is tagged as a pseudogene. CDR3 size: 17 residues. The CDR3 here is CASSKVLDRVVNQPQHF. CDR3 coding DNA: TGTGCCAGCAGCAAAGTGTTGGACAGGGTGGTGAACCAGCCCCAGCATTTT.

V gene TRBV29-1 combines with J gene TRBJ2-3; D not certain. This CDR3 has 11 amino acids. V was shortened by 6 bases and J by 5 bases, with 9 bases between the two germline ends. Germline lookup yields CDR1 SQVTM and CDR2 ANQGSEA. The CDR3: CSVWAGDTQYF. The CDR3 DNA sequence: TGCAGCGTCTGGGCAGGAGATACGCAGTATTTT.

This clone was picked up a small number of times. The chain links TRBV7-9 to TRBJ2-7, with D unclear. Germline V gene data show CDR1 as SEHNR and CDR2 as FQNEAQ (reference sequence). The CDR3 runs 14 residues. V was shortened by 5 bases and J by 3 bases, with 14 bases between the two germline ends. The chain's CDR3 is CASSPAHPNYEQYF. DNA of the CDR3: TGTGCCAGCAGCCCCGCACACCCCAACTACGAGCAGTACTTC.

The V call is TRBV19, the J call TRBJ1-1; D gene unclear. Germline CDR1 and CDR2: LNHDA and SQIVND (reference sequence). Trimming shortened V by 6 bases and J by 3 bases, and 17 bases separated the two germline ends. The CDR3 has 15 amino acids. This chain's CDR3 is CASRDMGLAYTEAFF. The DNA of the CDR3 is TGTGCCAGTAGGGATATGGGCCTGGCCTACACTGAAGCTTTCTTT.

This rearrangement joins TRBV7-9 to TRBJ1-1, with D possibly matching TRBD1 (6 bases). Germline loops: CDR1 SEHNR, CDR2 FQNEAQ (reference sequence). This CDR3 comprises 13 residues. Trimming stripped 6 bases from V and 1 base from J, with 9 bases between. CDR3 bases: TGTGCCAGCAGACAGACAGGGAACACTGAAGCTTTCTTT. Translated, it gives CASRQTGNTEAFF.

The chain recombines TRBV19 with TRBJ2-7; 13 bases match TRBD2. The CDR3 consists of 15 residues. Looked up from germline, CDR1 is LNHDA and CDR2 is SQIVND (reference sequence). With 6 bases clipped from V and 1 base from J, the junction kept 3 bases outside the gene matches. CDR3: CASRMGLAGSYEQYF. CDR3 nucleotides: TGTGCCAGTAGGATGGGACTAGCGGGATCCTACGAGCAGTACTTC.

The chain couples TRBV19 to TRBJ2-5, with D unresolved. Germline CDR1 reads LNHDA; CDR2 reads SQIVND (reference sequence). This CDR3 comprises 15 residues. V lost 3 bases and J 2 bases, leaving 13 bases between the germline ends. CDR3 sequence reads: CASSMGLASQETQYF. The DNA for the CDR3 is TGTGCCAGTAGTATGGGCCTCGCGAGTCAAGAGACCCAGTACTTC.

This clone came up once. The chain couples TRBV7-8 to TRBJ2-7, with D unclear. Germline V gene data show CDR1 as SGHVS and CDR2 as FQNEAQ. V was cut by 5 bases and J by 5 bases, with 10 bases left in between. CDR3 size: 12 residues. CDR3 protein: CASSLYLDEQYF. The CDR3 bases are TGTGCCAGCAGCCTGTACTTAGACGAGCAGTACTTC.

The gene calls are TRBV28 and TRBJ2-4; TRBD1 agrees at 8 bases. This CDR3 spans 21 amino acids. The V segment lost 4 bases and the J segment 0 bases; nucleotides outside the gene matches: 20. Per the germline V gene, CDR1 is MDHEN and CDR2 is SYDVKM. The CDR3: CASSSYRPGTGVRLAKNIQYF. CDR3 sequence (DNA): TGTGCCAGCAGTTCATACAGGCCCGGGACAGGAGTCCGCTTAGCCAAAAACATTCAGTACTTC.

This sequence joins TRBV7-3 and TRBJ1-1, with TRBD1 matching 11 bases. The CDR3 sequence is 14 residues long. The ends lost 4 bases at V and 6 bases at J; junction bases unmatched: 4. Germline CDR1 SGHTA, CDR2 FQGTGA. CDR3: CASSSGQGGSEAFF. The CDR3 DNA reads TGTGCCAGCAGCTCGGGACAGGGGGGATCTGAAGCTTTCTTT.

This clone was counted a single time. The J gene is TRBJ2-7, the V gene TRBV7-8; 7 nucleotides match TRBD2. The CDR3 has 13 residues. Unmatched junction bases numbered 7, after V lost 8 bases and J lost 3 bases. CDR1 and CDR2 (germline): SGHVS, FQNEAQ. This CDR3 is CASSYSGGYEQYF. CDR3 DNA sequence: TGTGCCAGCTCTTACTCGGGGGGCTACGAGCAGTACTTC. Full variable domain (rest looked up from reference TRBV7-8 and TRBJ2-7): GAGVSQSPRYKVAKRGQDVALRCDPISGHVSLFWYQQALGQGPEFLTYFQNEAQLDKSGLPSDRFFAERPEGSVSTLKIQRTQQEDSAVYLCASSYSGGYEQYFGPGTRLTVT.

CDR3: CSYSISGETQYF. CDR3 bases: TGCAGCTATTCCATATCCGGAGAGACCCAGTACTTC. This sequence joins TRBV29-1 and TRBJ2-5; D is unclear. The CDR3 runs 12 residues. Germline CDR1 SQVTM, CDR2 ANQGSEA. V was shortened by 8 bases and J by 4 bases, with 14 bases between the two germline ends.

V usage is TRBV27 and J usage is TRBJ2-7; 12 positions agree with TRBD2. The CDR3 loop spans 15 amino acids. V lost 4 bases, J lost 6 bases, and 7 bases stayed unmatched. Germline CDR1 MNHEY, CDR2 SMNVEV (reference sequence). The CDR3 DNA sequence: TGTGCCAGCAGTTACGGGACTAGCGGGCGCAGCGAGCAGTACTTC. Its protein is CASSYGTSGRSEQYF.

This clone has a single count. The V gene is TRBV20-1, the J gene TRBJ1-1; maybe TRBD1 (5 bases). In germline, CDR1 is DFQATT, CDR2 SNEGSKA (reference sequence). V was trimmed by 5 bases and J by 10 bases, leaving 14 bases between them. There are 11 residues in the CDR3. CDR3 in DNA: TGCAGTGCTTGGGGGGGGGATGGAGCTTTCTTT. This gives the protein CSAWGGDGAFF.

This clone was counted between two and nine times. This chain links TRBV6-4 with TRBJ2-1, with TRBD2 matching 10 bases. The CDR3 length is 15 residues. V trimming: 0 bases; J trimming: 7 bases; junction bases outside the gene matches: 3. Germline assignment: CDR1 MRHNA and CDR2 SNTAGT. Written as DNA, the CDR3 is TGTGCCAGCAGTGACTCAGCGGGAGGGCAAAATGAGCAGTTCTTC. This encodes CASSDSAGGQNEQFF.

J is TRBJ2-5 and V is TRBV19, with TRBD2 identical over 7 bases. This CDR3 is built from 13 residues. Per germline, CDR1 LNHDA and CDR2 SQIVND (reference sequence). V shed 5 bases, J shed 2 bases, and the junction held 2 bases outside the gene matches. The CDR3 DNA is TGTGCCAGTAGTGGGGGGGAACAAGAGACCCAGTACTTC. It translates to CASSGGEQETQYF.

The chain recombines TRBV4-3 with TRBJ2-5, with D perhaps matching TRBD2 (6 bases). Germline CDR1 and CDR2: LGHNA and YSLEER. Trimming left V 0 bases short and J 1 base short, with 12 bases between. This CDR3 region has 16 residues. CDR3 sequence reads: CASSQDVAGSQETQYF. The DNA of the CDR3 is TGCGCCAGCAGCCAAGATGTAGCCGGGAGCCAAGAGACCCAGTACTTC.

The chain combines TRBV15 with TRBJ2-5; weak D call: TRBD2 (6 bases). Trimming removed 0 bases from V and 3 bases from J, with 20 bases in between. The V gene's germline CDR1 is LNHNV and CDR2 YYDKDF (reference sequence). The CDR3 totals 18 residues. The CDR3 nucleotides are TGTGCCACCAGCAGAGAGGAGGCTAGCGACATTTGGGAAGAGACCCAGTACTTC. This encodes CATSREEASDIWEETQYF.

The rearrangement links TRBV28 to TRBJ1-2, with D perhaps matching TRBD1 (6 bases). Trimming took 7 bases from V and 8 from J, leaving 23 bases between them. From germline, CDR1 is MDHEN and CDR2 SYDVKM. This CDR3 contains 15 residues. CDR3 sequence reads: CASILTGSDVFGYTF. The CDR3 region has the DNA TGTGCCAGCATACTTACAGGGTCGGATGTGTTCGGCTACACCTTC.

The chain employs TRBV28 and TRBJ2-2; TRBD2 might be the D (7 bases). This CDR3 is 17 amino acids long. Trimming took off 6 bases at V and 5 bases at J, with 22 bases between the two ends. CDR1 and CDR2 from the germline V gene are MDHEN and SYDVKM. CDR3 sequence: CASREGGRDWLTGELFF. Here the CDR3 DNA reads TGTGCCAGCAGGGAGGGGGGGCGGGATTGGCTGACCGGGGAGCTGTTTTTT.

The V gene is TRBV28, the J gene TRBJ2-1; 7 bases fit TRBD2. V lost 0 bases, J lost 10 bases, and 6 bases stayed unmatched. This CDR3 comprises 14 residues. Germline assignment: CDR1 MDHEN and CDR2 SYDVKM. The DNA for the CDR3 is TGTGCCAGCAGTTTATGGGGAGGGGAGAACGAGCAGTTCTTC. It translates to CASSLWGGENEQFF.

The chain recombines TRBV12-5 with TRBJ1-5, with TRBD1 matching 9 bases. This CDR3 is 16 amino acids long. Germline loops: CDR1 LGHNT, CDR2 FRNRAP. The J segment lost 6 bases and the V segment lost 3 bases, leaving 9 bases of the junction unmatched. CDR3 DNA sequence: TGTGCTAGTGGTTTTCGTGGGACAGGGCCGAGTCAGCCCCAGCATTTT. It codes for CASGFRGTGPSQPQHF.

The V gene is TRBV5-1, the J gene TRBJ1-2, with TRBD1 as a possible D gene (6 bases). Per the germline V gene, CDR1 is SGHRS and CDR2 is YFSETQ. Trimming took off 0 bases at V and 5 bases at J, with 11 bases between the two ends. This CDR3 spans 14 amino acids. CDR3 amino acids: CASSLGTAVYGYTF. As DNA, the CDR3 is TGCGCCAGCAGCTTGGGGACAGCCGTATATGGCTACACCTTC.